What follows are 17 T cell receptor beta chains derived from one specimen sequenced in a study of T cells in localized non-small cell lung cancer (dated by TCRdb to about 2020). Libraries were constructed by the immunoSEQ multiplex PCR assay. The table was pulled from immuneACCESS by TCRdb, which kept in-frame rearrangements only. Such tables lose some clones; where checked, under half of the loss comes from unresolved V genes, and the rest has no known cause. The sample table lists 30,000 to 40,000 clones, 90% of them with a count of one. The ten largest clones capture around 4.3% of the sample. This sample comprised peripheral blood, obtained before any cancer treatment. The receptors come from a man between 40 and 70 years old with stage I lung adenocarcinoma.

This sequence joins TRBV27 and TRBJ1-6; possible D gene TRBD1, 5 bases. There are 15 residues in the CDR3. V lost 0 bases, J lost 9 bases, and 12 bases lay in between. Germline V lookup: CDR1 MNHEY, CDR2 SMNVEV (reference sequence). As DNA, the CDR3 is TGTGCCAGCAGTTTATCTCGGGGGAGACGTTCACCCCTCCACTTT. As protein: CASSLSRGRRSPLHF.

This chain links TRBV29-1 with TRBJ1-5, with 7 bases that match TRBD1. The V gene's germline CDR1 is SQVTM and CDR2 ANQGSEA. The trim removed 4 bases at V and 5 bases at J, leaving 2 bases unmatched. CDR3 size: 12 residues. CDR3 bases: TGCAGCGTTGGACAGGGTGATCAGCCCCAGCATTTT. Translated, it gives CSVGQGDQPQHF.

The chain uses TRBV11-2 and TRBJ1-2; 7 nucleotides line up with TRBD1. After removal of 5 bases from V and 1 base from J, the junction contained 7 bases not matched to a gene. The germline V gene encodes CDR1 SGHAT and CDR2 FQNNGV. The CDR3 spans 15 residues. The CDR3 coding sequence is TGTGCCAGCAGCCATGGGACAGCTAATAACTATGGCTACACCTTC. Protein sequence: CASSHGTANNYGYTF.

Only one count was recorded for this clone. V usage is TRBV27 and J usage is TRBJ1-1; the D gene is possibly TRBD1 (6 bases). Trimming shortened V by 5 bases and J by 1 base, and 14 bases separated the two germline ends. The length of the CDR3 is 15 residues. The germline V gene encodes CDR1 MNHEY and CDR2 SMNVEV (reference sequence). For the CDR3, the DNA is TGTGCCAGCAGTCCACAGGGTTTGGGGAACACTGAAGCTTTCTTT. It specifies CASSPQGLGNTEAFF.

The chain recombines TRBV29-1 with TRBJ2-7, with TRBD1 matching over 7 bases. The germline gives CDR1 SQVTM, CDR2 ANQGSEA. V shed 7 bases and J 6 bases; nucleotides not matched to a gene: 12. The CDR3 loop spans 13 amino acids. The CDR3 is CSGSTGRVSEQYF. The CDR3 nucleotides read TGCAGCGGATCGACAGGGCGAGTCTCCGAGCAGTACTTC.

V is TRBV2 and J is TRBJ2-3; D is uncertain. Germline V CDR1 and CDR2: SNHLY, FYNNEI. The ends were cut back, 3 bases at V and 0 bases at J, with 7 bases in the middle. The CDR3 loop spans 14 amino acids. This chain's CDR3 is CASSDPDSTDTQYF. The CDR3 region has the DNA TGTGCCAGCAGTGACCCTGATAGCACAGATACGCAGTATTTT.

This clone has just one count. The chain is built from TRBV7-9 and TRBJ2-2; D tentatively fits TRBD1 or TRBD2 (6 bases each). The CDR3 runs to 13 residues. With 7 bases removed from V and 5 bases from J, the gap between germline ends came to 11 bases. Germline lookup yields CDR1 SEHNR and CDR2 FQNEAQ (reference sequence). CDR3 in amino acids: CASTGAGTGELFF. DNA for the CDR3: TGTGCCAGCACGGGGGCAGGAACCGGGGAGCTGTTTTTT.

The J gene is TRBJ1-1, the V gene TRBV5-1; D might be TRBD1 (6 bases). Germline V gene lookup returns CDR1 SGHRS and CDR2 YFSETQ. Trimming shortened V by 5 bases and J by 0 bases, and 20 bases separated the two germline ends. The CDR3 is 17 residues long. Here the CDR3 reads CASSSGTTSLMNTEAFF. Written as DNA, the CDR3 is TGCGCCAGCAGTTCCGGGACAACCTCCCTCATGAACACTGAAGCTTTCTTT.

This chain uses TRBV5-1 with TRBJ2-1, with 7 bases aligning to TRBD1. Per germline, CDR1 SGHRS and CDR2 YFSETQ. Trimming cost V 0 bases and J 3 bases; bases outside gene matches: 6. The length of the CDR3 is 16 residues. The chain's CDR3 is CASSLARGLDYNEQFF. The CDR3 DNA reads TGCGCCAGCAGCTTGGCTAGGGGGCTGGACTACAATGAGCAGTTCTTC.

The chain couples TRBV7-9 to TRBJ1-4; D is ambiguous. V was cut by 4 bases and J by 5 bases, with 2 bases left in between. CDR3 length equals 11 residues. CDR1 SEHNR and CDR2 FQNEAQ come from the germline V gene (reference sequence). Here the CDR3 DNA reads TGTGCCAGCAGCTACAATGAAAAACTGTTTTTT. It is translated as CASSYNEKLFF.

V gene TRBV20-1 combines with J gene TRBJ2-3; D is ambiguous. The CDR3 loop spans 11 amino acids. Germline V gene sequence: CDR1 DFQATT, CDR2 SNEGSKA (reference sequence). Between the trimmed V and J ends, which lost 2 bases and 5 bases, there was a span of 5 bases. The chain's CDR3 is CSARLGDTQYF. The CDR3 bases are TGCAGTGCTAGACTCGGAGATACGCAGTATTTT.

The rearrangement uses TRBV6-1 and TRBJ1-2; D is perhaps TRBD1 (5 bases). In germline, CDR1 is MNHNS, CDR2 SASEGT. V lost 2 bases and J lost 6, with 13 bases in between. This CDR3 spans 14 amino acids. The CDR3 sequence is CASSEYGRDDGYTF. The CDR3 DNA reads TGTGCCAGCAGTGAATATGGCAGGGATGATGGCTACACCTTC.

The chain uses TRBV5-5 and TRBJ2-7; 8 bases map to TRBD1. Unmatched junction bases numbered 11, after V lost 2 bases and J lost 7 bases. The CDR3 length is 15 residues. Germline CDR1 and CDR2: SGHKS and YYEKEE (reference sequence). In nucleotides, the CDR3 is TGTGCCAGCAGCTTATTAGGCCAGGGGGCAAAAGAGCAGTACTTC. Its translation: CASSLLGQGAKEQYF.

With regard to this clone: Germline and junction disagree at one end, which may indicate a read error. The chain recombines TRBV7-2 with TRBJ2-3; 9 nucleotides agree with TRBD1. The CDR3 has 17 amino acids. Germline-derived CDR1 and CDR2 are SGHTA and FQGNSA. The DNA of the CDR3 is TGTGCCAGCACCTTAAGGCGAACGGACAGGGGACCAGATACGCAGTATTTT. Translating gives CASTLRRTDRGPDTQYF.

In the case of this clone: Germline and junction disagree at one end, which may indicate a read error. The chain combines TRBV5-1 with TRBJ2-7; a weak D match, TRBD2 (5 bases). The germline gives CDR1 SGHRS, CDR2 YFSETQ. The CDR3 sequence is 14 residues long. CDR3 coding DNA: TGTGCCAGCAGCTTGGCCGAGGGTGTTTACGAGCAGTACTTC. Residues: CASSLAEGVYEQYF.

The gene calls are TRBV6-1 and TRBJ2-3; D is ambiguous. The CDR3 extends over 15 amino acids. Trimming cost V 5 bases and J 2 bases, with 14 bases left between them. Germline V gene data show CDR1 as MNHNS and CDR2 as SASEGT. CDR3 residues: CASSSTGSLTDTQYF. CDR3 DNA: TGTGCCAGCAGTTCTACCGGGTCCCTCACAGATACGCAGTATTTT.

This chain uses TRBV15 with TRBJ1-4, with D possibly being TRBD1 (5 bases). CDR3 length: 16 residues. Trimming shortened V by 3 bases and J by 8 bases, and 19 bases separated the two germline ends. The germline V gene encodes CDR1 LNHNV and CDR2 YYDKDF (reference sequence). This chain's CDR3 is CATSRDSPPRGEKLFF. CDR3 DNA sequence: TGTGCCACCAGCAGGGACTCACCCCCCCGGGGCGAAAAACTGTTTTTT.